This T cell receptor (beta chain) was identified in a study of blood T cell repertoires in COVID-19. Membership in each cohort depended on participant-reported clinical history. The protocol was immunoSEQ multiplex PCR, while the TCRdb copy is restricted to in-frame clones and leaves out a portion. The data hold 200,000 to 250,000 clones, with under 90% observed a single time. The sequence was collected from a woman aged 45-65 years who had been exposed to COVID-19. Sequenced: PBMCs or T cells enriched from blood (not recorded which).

CDR3 bases: TGTGCCAGCAGGACCTACAGGGGCGATCAGCCCCAGCATTTT. Its translation is CASRTYRGDQPQHF. This chain links TRBV2 with TRBJ1-5; 7 bases fit TRBD1. The V and J ends lost 6 bases and 5 bases, in that order; junction bases with no gene match: 7. Germline CDR1 and CDR2: SNHLY and FYNNEI. The CDR3 is 14 residues long.